One and the same sample provided the 2 T cell receptor beta chains below, sequenced in a study of OX40 agonist ivuxolimab in advanced cancers. Libraries were prepared by immunoSEQ multiplex PCR; TCRdb keeps only in-frame clonotypes and omits some of them. The repertoire holds 65,000 to 80,000 clones, with around 90% as singletons. Source: CD4+ or CD8+ T cells sorted from blood, taken in a trial of the OX40 agonist ivuxolimab. The receptors here all came from an adult with an advanced solid tumor such as melanoma, head and neck, liver or kidney cancer.

This clone came up a few times. This chain uses TRBV9 with TRBJ1-1; 9 bases map to TRBD1. Germline V lookup: CDR1 SGDLS, CDR2 YYNGEE. V was clipped by 4 bases and J by 6 bases; unmatched bases: 10. The CDR3 has 15 residues. CDR3 in amino acids: CASSLTGGTAAEAFF. In nucleotides, the CDR3 is TGTGCCAGCAGCCTGACAGGGGGGACGGCCGCTGAAGCTTTCTTT. Complete variable domain (other parts from reference TRBV9 and TRBJ1-1): DSGVTQTPKHLITATGQRVTLRCSPRSGDLSVYWYQQSLDQGLQFLIQYYNGEERAKGNILERFSAQQFPDLHSELNLSSLELGDSALYFCASSLTGGTAAEAFFGQGTRLTVV.

This CDR3 is CASSPVGSTEAFF. DNA of the CDR3: TGTGCCAGCAGCCCCGTAGGGAGCACTGAAGCTTTCTTT. This chain uses TRBV7-9 with TRBJ1-1; D unclear. Trimming left V 5 bases short and J 4 bases short, with 11 bases between. Germline V gene sequence: CDR1 SEHNR, CDR2 FQNEAQ (reference sequence). This CDR3 has 13 amino acids. Based on the CDR3 plus reference TRBV7-9 and TRBJ1-1, the full variable domain is DTGVSQNPRHKITKRGQNVTFRCDPISEHNRLYWYRQTLGQGPEFLTYFQNEAQLEKSRLLSDRFSAERPKGSFSTLEIQRTEQGDSAMYLCASSPVGSTEAFFGQGTRLTVV.